The present T cell receptor (beta chain) was sequenced within a study of chemoradiotherapy in HPV16-positive cancers. Whole-study results and caveats: Candidate HPV-specific clones and E7-related TCR motifs grew in tumor during treatment. HPV-specific T cells were functionally defined from only two HPV16-positive patients.

This clone appeared once. Its antigen remains unidentified. Repertoires were generated with immunoSEQ multiplex PCR, while TCRdb's copy carries only in-frame clones and drops some. The data show nearly 35,000 clones, 92% seen once. The CDR3 contains 15 residues. The V segment lost 7 bases and the J segment 5 bases; nucleotides outside the gene matches: 12. Germline CDR1 is SNHLY and CDR2 is FYNNEI. Repertoires were sampled repeatedly during chemoradiotherapy. V is TRBV2 and J is TRBJ2-5; 8 bases are a match to TRBD2. This specimen consisted of blood, obtained from a patient who underwent chemoradiotherapy. This clonotype was obtained from a human donor with HPV-associated anogenital cancer. CDR3 in DNA: TGTGCCAGCACCCTAGGGGGGACTAGTGGCGAGACCCAGTACTTC. It codes for CASTLGGTSGETQYF.